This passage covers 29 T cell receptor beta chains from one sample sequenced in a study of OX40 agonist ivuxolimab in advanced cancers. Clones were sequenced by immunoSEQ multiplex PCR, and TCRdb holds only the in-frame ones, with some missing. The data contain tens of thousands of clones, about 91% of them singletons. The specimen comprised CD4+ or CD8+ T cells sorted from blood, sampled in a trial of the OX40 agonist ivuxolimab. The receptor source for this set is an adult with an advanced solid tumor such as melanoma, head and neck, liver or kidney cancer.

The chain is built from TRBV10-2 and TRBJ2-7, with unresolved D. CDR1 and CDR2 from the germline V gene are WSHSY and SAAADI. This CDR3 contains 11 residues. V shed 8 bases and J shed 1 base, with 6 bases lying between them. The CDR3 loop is CASAASYEQYF. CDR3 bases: TGCGCCAGCGCAGCGTCCTACGAGCAGTACTTC.

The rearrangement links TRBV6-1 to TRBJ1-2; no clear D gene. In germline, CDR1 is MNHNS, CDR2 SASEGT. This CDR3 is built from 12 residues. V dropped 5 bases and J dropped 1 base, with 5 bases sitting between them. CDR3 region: CASSYINYGYTF. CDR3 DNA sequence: TGTGCCAGCAGTTATATTAACTATGGCTACACCTTC.

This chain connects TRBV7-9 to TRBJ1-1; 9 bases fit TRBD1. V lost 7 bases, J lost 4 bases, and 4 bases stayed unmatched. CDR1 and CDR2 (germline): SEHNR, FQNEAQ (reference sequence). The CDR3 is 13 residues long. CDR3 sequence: CASIGTGITEAFF. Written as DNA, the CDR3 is TGTGCCAGCATAGGGACAGGGATCACTGAAGCTTTCTTT.

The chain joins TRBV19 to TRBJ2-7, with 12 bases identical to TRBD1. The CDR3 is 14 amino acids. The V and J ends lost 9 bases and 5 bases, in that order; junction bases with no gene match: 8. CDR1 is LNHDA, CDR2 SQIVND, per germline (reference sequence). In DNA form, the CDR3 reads TGTGCCAGCATGGGGGACAGGGGGCTGGACGAGCAGTACTTC. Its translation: CASMGDRGLDEQYF.

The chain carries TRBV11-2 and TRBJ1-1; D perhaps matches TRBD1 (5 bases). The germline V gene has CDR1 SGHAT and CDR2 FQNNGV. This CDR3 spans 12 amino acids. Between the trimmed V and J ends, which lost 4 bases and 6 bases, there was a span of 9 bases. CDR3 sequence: CASSSQGPEAFF. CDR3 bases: TGTGCCAGCAGCTCGCAGGGTCCTGAAGCTTTCTTT.

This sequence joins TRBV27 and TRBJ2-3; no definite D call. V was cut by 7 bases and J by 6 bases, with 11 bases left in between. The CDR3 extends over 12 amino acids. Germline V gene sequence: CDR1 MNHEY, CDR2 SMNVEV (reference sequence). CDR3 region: CASTNSPDTQYF. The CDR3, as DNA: TGTGCCAGCACTAACTCACCGGATACGCAGTATTTT.

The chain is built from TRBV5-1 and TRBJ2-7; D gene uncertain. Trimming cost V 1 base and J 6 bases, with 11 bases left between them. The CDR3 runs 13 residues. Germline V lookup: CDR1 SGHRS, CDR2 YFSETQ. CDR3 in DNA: TGCGCCAGCAGCTTGTCTATTCTCCGCGAGCAGTACTTC. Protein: CASSLSILREQYF.

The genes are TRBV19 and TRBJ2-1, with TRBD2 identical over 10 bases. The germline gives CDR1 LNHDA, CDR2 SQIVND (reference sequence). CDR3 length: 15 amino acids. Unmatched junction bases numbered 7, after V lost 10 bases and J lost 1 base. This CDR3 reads CAISTSGASYNEQFF. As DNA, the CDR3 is TGTGCCATTTCCACTAGCGGGGCTTCCTACAATGAGCAGTTCTTC.

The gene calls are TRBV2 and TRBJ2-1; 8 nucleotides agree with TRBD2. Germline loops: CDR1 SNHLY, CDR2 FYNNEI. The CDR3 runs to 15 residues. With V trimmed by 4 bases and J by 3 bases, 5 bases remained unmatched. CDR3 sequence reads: CASSAASGYYNEQFF. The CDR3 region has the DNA TGTGCCAGCAGTGCTGCTAGCGGGTACTACAATGAGCAGTTCTTC.

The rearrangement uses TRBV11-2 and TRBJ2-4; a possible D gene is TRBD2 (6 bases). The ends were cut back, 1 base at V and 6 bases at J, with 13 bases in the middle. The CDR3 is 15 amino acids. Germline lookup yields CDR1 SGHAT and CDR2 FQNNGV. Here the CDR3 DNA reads TGTGCCAGCAGCTTAGTTGTCGGGGGAGGAAACATTCAGTACTTC. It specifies CASSLVVGGGNIQYF.

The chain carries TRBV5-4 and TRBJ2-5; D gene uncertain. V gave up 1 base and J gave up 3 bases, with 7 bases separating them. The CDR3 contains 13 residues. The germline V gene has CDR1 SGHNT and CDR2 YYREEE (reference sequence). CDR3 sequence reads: CASSLPGEETQYF. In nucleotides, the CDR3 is TGTGCCAGCAGCTTGCCAGGTGAAGAGACCCAGTACTTC.

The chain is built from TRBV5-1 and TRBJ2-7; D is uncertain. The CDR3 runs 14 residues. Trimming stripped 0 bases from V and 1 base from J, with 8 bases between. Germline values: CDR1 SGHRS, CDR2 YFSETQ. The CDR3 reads CASSLGDSSYEQYF. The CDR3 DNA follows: TGCGCCAGCAGCTTGGGAGACTCTTCCTACGAGCAGTACTTC.

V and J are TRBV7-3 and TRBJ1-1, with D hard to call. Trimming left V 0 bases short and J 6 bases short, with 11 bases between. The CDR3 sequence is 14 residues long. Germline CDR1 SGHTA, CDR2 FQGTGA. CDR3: CASSLTGRGAEAFF. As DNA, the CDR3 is TGTGCCAGCAGCTTAACAGGAAGAGGCGCTGAAGCTTTCTTT.

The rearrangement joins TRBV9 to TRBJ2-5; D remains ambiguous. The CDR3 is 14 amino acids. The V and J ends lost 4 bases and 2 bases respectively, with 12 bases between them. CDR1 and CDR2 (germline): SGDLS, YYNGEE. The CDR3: CASSSWAEQETQYF. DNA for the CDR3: TGTGCCAGCAGCTCCTGGGCGGAACAAGAGACCCAGTACTTC.

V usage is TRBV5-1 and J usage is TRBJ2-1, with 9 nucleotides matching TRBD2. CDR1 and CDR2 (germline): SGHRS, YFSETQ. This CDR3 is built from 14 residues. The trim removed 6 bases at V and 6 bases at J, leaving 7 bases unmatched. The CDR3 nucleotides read TGCGCCAGCATAGCGGGCGGGGGGGCCAATGAGCAGTTCTTC. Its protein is CASIAGGGANEQFF.

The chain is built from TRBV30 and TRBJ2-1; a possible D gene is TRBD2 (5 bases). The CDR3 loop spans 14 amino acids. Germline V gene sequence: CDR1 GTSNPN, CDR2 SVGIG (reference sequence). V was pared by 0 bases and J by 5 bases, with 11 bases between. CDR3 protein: CAWSVRGRDNEQFF. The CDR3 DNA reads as TGTGCCTGGAGTGTACGAGGGCGGGACAATGAGCAGTTCTTC.

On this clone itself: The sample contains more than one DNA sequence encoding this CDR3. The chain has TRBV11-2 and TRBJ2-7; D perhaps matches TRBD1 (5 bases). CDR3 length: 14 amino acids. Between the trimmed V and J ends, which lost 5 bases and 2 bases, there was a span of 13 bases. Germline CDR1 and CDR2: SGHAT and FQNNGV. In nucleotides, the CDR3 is TGTGCCAGCAGCGAGACAGTTGGGGCCTACGAGCAGTACTTC. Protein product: CASSETVGAYEQYF. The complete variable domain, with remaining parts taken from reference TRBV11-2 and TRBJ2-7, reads EAGVAQSPRYKIIEKRQSVAFWCNPISGHATLYWYQQILGQGPKLLIQFQNNGVVDDSQLPKDRFSAERLKGVDSTLKIQPAKLEDSAVYLCASSETVGAYEQYFGPGTRLTVT.

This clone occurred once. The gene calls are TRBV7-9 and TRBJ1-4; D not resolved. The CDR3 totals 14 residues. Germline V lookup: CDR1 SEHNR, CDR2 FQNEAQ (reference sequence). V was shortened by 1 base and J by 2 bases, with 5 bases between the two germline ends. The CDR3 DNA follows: TGTGCCAGCAGCTTAGTCGGGACTAATGAAAAACTGTTTTTT. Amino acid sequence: CASSLVGTNEKLFF.

The CDR3 region has the DNA TGTGCCAGCAGCGTAGCTCCGCGGGAGGGTTCGGTAGAGACCCAGTACTTC. Translated: CASSVAPREGSVETQYF. The chain carries TRBV9 and TRBJ2-5; TRBD2 aligns across 9 bases. From germline, CDR1 is SGDLS and CDR2 YYNGEE. The CDR3 sequence is 17 residues long. The ends lost 0 bases at V and 4 bases at J; junction bases unmatched: 10.

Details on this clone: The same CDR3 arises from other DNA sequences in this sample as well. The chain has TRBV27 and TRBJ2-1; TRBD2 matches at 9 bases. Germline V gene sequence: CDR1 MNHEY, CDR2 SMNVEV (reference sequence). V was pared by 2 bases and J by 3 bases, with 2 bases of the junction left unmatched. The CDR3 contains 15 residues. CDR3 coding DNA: TGTGCCAGCAGTTTAAGTAGCGGGAGCTACAATGAGCAGTTCTTC. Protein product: CASSLSSGSYNEQFF.

CDR3 sequence reads: CASSGVGVPYEQYF. CDR3 sequence (DNA): TGTGCCAGCAGCGGGGTGGGGGTGCCGTACGAGCAGTACTTC. V is TRBV5-4 and J is TRBJ2-7; D may match TRBD1 or TRBD2 (5 bases each). V lost 4 bases and J lost 4, with 15 bases in between. This CDR3 contains 14 residues. The V gene's germline CDR1 is SGHNT and CDR2 YYREEE (reference sequence). The full variable domain, in which reference TRBV5-4 and TRBJ2-7 provide the parts outside the CDR3, is ETGVTQSPTHLIKTRGQQVTLRCSSQSGHNTVSWYQQALGQGPQFIFQYYREEENGRGNFPPRFSGLQFPNYSSELNVNALELDDSALYLCASSGVGVPYEQYFGPGTRLTVT.

CDR3 sequence: CASSSMVSYEQYF. CDR3 nucleotide sequence: TGTGCCAGCAGCTCGATGGTTTCCTACGAGCAGTACTTC. V usage is TRBV7-9 and J usage is TRBJ2-7; D gene uncertain. This CDR3 spans 13 amino acids. CDR1 and CDR2 (germline): SEHNR, FQNEAQ (reference sequence). Trimming removed 4 bases from V and 1 base from J, with 8 bases in between.

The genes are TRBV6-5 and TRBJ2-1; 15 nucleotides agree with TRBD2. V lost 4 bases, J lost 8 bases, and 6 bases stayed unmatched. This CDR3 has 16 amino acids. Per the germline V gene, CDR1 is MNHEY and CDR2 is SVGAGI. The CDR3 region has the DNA TGTGCCAGCAGTTCCGGACTAGCGGGAGGGCTGGATGAGCAGTTCTTC. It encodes CASSSGLAGGLDEQFF.

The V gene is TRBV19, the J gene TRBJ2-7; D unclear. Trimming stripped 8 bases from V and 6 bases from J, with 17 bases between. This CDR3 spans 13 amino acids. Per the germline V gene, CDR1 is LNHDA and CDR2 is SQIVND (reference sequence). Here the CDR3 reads CASSPGSPFEQYF. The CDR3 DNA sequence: TGTGCCAGTTCCCCAGGCTCTCCCTTCGAGCAGTACTTC. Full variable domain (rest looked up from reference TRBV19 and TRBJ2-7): DGGITQSPKYLFRKEGQNVTLSCEQNLNHDAMYWYRQDPGQGLRLIYYSQIVNDFQKGDIAEGYSVSREKKESFPLTVTSAQKNPTAFYLCASSPGSPFEQYFGPGTRLTVT.

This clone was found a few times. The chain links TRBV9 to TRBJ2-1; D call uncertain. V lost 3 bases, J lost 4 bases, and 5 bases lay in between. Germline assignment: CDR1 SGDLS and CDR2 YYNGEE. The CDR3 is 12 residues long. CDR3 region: CASSAGYNEQFF. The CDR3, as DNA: TGTGCCAGCAGCGCCGGTTACAATGAGCAGTTCTTC.

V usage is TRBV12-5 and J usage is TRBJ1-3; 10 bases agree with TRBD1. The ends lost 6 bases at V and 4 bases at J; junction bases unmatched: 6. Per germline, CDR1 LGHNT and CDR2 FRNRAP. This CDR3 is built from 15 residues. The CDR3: CASGLGTGVGNTIYF. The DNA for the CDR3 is TGTGCTAGTGGCCTCGGGACAGGGGTAGGAAACACCATATATTTT.

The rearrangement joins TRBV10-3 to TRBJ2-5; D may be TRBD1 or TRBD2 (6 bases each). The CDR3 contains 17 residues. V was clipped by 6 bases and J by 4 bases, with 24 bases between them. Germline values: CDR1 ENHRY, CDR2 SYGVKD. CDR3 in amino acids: CAIRSKLPGAEGETQYF. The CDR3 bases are TGTGCCATCAGGTCCAAACTACCGGGGGCCGAGGGAGAGACCCAGTACTTC.

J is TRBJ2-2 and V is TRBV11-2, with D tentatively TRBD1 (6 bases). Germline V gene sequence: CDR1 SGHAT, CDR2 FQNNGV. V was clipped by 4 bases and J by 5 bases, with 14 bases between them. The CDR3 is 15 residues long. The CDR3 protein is CASSSRDTSTGELFF. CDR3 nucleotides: TGTGCCAGCAGCTCCCGGGACACTTCTACCGGGGAGCTGTTTTTT. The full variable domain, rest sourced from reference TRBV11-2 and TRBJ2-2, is EAGVAQSPRYKIIEKRQSVAFWCNPISGHATLYWYQQILGQGPKLLIQFQNNGVVDDSQLPKDRFSAERLKGVDSTLKIQPAKLEDSAVYLCASSSRDTSTGELFFGEGSRLTVL.

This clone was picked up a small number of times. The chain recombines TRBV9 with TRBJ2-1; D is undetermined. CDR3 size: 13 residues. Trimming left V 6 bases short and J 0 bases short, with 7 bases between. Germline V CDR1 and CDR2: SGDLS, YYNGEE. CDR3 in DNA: TGTGCCAGCAATCCGGGCTCCTACAATGAGCAGTTCTTC. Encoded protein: CASNPGSYNEQFF.